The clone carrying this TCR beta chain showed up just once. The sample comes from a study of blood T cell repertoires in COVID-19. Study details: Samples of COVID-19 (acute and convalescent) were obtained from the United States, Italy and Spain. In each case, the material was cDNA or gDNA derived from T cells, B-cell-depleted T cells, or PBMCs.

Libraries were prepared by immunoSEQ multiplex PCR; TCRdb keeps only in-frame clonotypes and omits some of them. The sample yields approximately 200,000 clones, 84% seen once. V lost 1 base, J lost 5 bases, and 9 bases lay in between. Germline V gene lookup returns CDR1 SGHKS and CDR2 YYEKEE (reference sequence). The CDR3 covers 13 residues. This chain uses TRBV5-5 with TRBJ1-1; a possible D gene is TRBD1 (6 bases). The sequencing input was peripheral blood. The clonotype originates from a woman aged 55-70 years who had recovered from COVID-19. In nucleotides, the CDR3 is TGTGCCAGCAGCTTGAAGGGGGGGACTGAAGCTTTCTTT. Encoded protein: CASSLKGGTEAFF.